The 4 T cell receptor beta chains listed next were all sequenced from one sample in a study of tumor and adjacent non-tumor tissue in lung cancer. TCRbeta libraries were built with three rounds of nested PCR, modified from ARM-PCR. TCRdb itself ran the multiplex PCR reads through MiXCR, one entry per CDR3 protein. Among over 130,000 distinct CDR3 sequences listed, approximately 66% were seen once. The template was RNA from unsorted bulk tissue. Material for sequencing was lung tumor tissue. Source of these receptors: a man between 60 and 75 years old with small cell lung cancer.

This clonotype appeared a single time. This chain uses TRBV11-1 with TRBJ2-1, with D possibly TRBD2 on 6 matching bases. CDR1 is SGHAT and CDR2 is FQDESV in the germline V gene (reference sequence). The CDR3 sequence is 16 residues long. V was cut by 4 bases and J by 4 bases, with 17 bases left in between. CDR3 loop: CASSWISGTEYNEQFF. Here the CDR3 DNA reads TGTGCCAGCAGCTGGATTAGCGGTACGGAATACAATGAGCAGTTCTTC.

Only one count was recorded for this clonotype. The junction departs from the called germline gene at one end, perhaps through a read error. CDR3 coding DNA: TGCGGCGTCGGGGGTGGGGGTGAAAAACTGCTTTTT. The encoded protein is CGVGGGGEKLLF. The chain links TRBV29-1 to TRBJ1-4; D may be TRBD1 (5 bases). Germline CDR1 is SQVTM and CDR2 is ANQGSEA. There are 12 residues in the CDR3.

This clonotype has more than one count but fewer than ten. The gene calls are TRBV5-1 and TRBJ1-5; tentative D call: TRBD1 (6 bases). Germline CDR1 is SGHRS and CDR2 is YFSETQ. Trimming pared 3 bases from V and 4 bases from J, leaving 20 bases between. The CDR3 has 17 amino acids. In DNA form, the CDR3 reads TGCGCCAGCAGCTCTAAGGGTACAGGGCTTCGGAATCAGCCCCAGCATTTT. This sequence encodes CASSSKGTGLRNQPQHF.

The chain has TRBV24-1 and TRBJ1-5, with a possible D match to TRBD2 (5 bases). The DNA end favors TRBJ2-3, so the J call may be wrong. Germline lookup yields CDR1 KGHDR and CDR2 SFDVKD. This CDR3 spans 14 amino acids. The CDR3, as DNA: TGTGCCACCGCCAGCGAGAGGGCCGATCAGCCCCAGTATTTT. It specifies CATASERADQPQYF.